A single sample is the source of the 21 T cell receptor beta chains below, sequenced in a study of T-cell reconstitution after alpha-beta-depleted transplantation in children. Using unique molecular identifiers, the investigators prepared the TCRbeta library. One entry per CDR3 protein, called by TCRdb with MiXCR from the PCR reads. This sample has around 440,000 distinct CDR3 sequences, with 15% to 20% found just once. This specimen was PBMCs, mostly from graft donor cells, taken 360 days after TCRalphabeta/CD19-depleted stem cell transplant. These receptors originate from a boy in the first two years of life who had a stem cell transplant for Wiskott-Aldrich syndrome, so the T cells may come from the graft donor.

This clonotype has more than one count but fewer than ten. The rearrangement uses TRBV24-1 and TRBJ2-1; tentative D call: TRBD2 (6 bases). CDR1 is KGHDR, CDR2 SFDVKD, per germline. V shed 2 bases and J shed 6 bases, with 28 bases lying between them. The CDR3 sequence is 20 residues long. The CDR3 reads CATSDSMGGLPQMAVNEQFF. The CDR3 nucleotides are TGTGCCACCAGTGATTCCATGGGGGGACTCCCTCAAATGGCAGTCAATGAGCAGTTCTTC.

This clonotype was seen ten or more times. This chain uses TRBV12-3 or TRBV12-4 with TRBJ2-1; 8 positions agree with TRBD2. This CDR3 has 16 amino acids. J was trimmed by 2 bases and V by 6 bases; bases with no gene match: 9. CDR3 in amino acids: CASSSRGGGTYNEQFF. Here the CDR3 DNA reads TGTGCCAGCAGCAGCCGGGGGGGCGGGACCTACAATGAGCAGTTCTTC.

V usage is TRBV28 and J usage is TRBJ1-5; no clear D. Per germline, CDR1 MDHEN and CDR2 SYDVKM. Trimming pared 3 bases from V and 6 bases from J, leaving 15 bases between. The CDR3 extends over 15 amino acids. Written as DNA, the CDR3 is TGTGCCAGCAGTTTTCTCTCGCGGGGTATTCAGCCCCAGCATTTT. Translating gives CASSFLSRGIQPQHF.

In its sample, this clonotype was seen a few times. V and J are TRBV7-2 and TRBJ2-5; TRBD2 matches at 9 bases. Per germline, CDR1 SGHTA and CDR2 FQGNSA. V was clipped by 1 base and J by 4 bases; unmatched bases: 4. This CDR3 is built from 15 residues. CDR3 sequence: CASSLVGGGVETQYF. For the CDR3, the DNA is TGTGCCAGCAGCTTAGTGGGCGGGGGGGTAGAGACCCAGTACTTC.

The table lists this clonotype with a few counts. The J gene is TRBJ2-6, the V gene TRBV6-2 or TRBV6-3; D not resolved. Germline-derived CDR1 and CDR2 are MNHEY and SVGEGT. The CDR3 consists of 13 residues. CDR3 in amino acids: CAIRGSGANVLTF. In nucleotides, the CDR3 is TGTGCGATCCGCGGCTCTGGGGCCAACGTCCTGACTTTC.

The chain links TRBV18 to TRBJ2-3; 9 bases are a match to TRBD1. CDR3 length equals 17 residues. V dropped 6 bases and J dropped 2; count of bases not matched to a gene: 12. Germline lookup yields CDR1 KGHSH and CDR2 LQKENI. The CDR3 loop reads CASSALDRGLHTDTQYF. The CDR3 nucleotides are TGTGCCAGCTCCGCCTTGGACAGGGGACTTCACACAGATACGCAGTATTTT.

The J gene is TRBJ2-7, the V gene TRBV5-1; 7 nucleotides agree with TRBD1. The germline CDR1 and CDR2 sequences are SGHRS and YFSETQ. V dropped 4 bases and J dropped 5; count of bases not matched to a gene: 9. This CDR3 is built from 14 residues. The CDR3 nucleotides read TGCGCCAGCAGCCTTCGACAGGGAAGCGACGAGCAGTACTTC. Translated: CASSLRQGSDEQYF.

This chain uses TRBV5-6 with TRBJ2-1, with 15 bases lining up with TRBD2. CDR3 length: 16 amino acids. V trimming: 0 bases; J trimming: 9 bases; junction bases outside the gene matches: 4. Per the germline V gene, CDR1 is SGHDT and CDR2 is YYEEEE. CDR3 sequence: CASSLGTSGRATEQFF. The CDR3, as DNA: TGTGCCAGCAGCTTGGGGACTAGCGGGAGGGCCACTGAGCAGTTCTTC.

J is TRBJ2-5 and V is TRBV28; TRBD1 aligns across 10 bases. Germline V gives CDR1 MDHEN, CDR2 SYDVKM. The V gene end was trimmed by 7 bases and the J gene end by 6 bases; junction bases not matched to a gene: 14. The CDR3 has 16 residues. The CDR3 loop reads CASTRRKTGGGKTQYF. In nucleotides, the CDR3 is TGTGCCAGCACTAGAAGAAAGACAGGGGGCGGAAAGACCCAGTACTTC.

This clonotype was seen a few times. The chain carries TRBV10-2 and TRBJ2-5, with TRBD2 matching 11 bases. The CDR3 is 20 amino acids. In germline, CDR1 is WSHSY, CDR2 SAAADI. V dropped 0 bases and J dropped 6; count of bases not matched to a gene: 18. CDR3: CASSESLDSGRARNQKTQYF. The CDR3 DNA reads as TGCGCCAGCAGTGAGTCCCTGGATAGCGGGAGGGCCCGGAATCAGAAGACCCAGTACTTC.

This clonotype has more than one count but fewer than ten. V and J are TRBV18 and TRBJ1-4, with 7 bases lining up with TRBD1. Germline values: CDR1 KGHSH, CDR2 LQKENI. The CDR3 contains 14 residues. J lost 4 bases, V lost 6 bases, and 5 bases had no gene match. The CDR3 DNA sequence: TGTGCCAGCTCCCGGACAGGATTTAATGAAAAACTGTTTTTT. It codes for CASSRTGFNEKLFF.

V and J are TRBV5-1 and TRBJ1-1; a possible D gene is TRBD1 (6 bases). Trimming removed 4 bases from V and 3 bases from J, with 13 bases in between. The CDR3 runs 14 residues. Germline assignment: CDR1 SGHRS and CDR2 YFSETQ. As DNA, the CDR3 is TGCGCCAGCAGCCCGGACAGAAGGTACACTGAAGCTTTCTTT. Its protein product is CASSPDRRYTEAFF.

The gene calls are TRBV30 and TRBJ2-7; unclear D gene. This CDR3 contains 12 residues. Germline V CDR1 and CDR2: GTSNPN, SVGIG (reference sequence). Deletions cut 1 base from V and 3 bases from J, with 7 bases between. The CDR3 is CAWSETNYEQYF. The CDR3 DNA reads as TGTGCCTGGAGTGAGACCAACTACGAGCAGTACTTC.

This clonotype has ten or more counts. CDR3 sequence reads: CATSGANQPQHF. The CDR3 DNA reads TGTGCCACCAGTGGGGCCAATCAGCCCCAGCATTTT. This sequence joins TRBV24-1 and TRBJ1-5; D is undetermined. Per the germline V gene, CDR1 is KGHDR and CDR2 is SFDVKD. This CDR3 has 12 residues. The ends were cut back, 5 bases at V and 3 bases at J, with 4 bases in the middle.

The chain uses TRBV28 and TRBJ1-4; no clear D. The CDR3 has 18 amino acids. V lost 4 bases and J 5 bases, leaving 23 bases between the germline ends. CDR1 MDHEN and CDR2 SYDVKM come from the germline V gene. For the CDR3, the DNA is TGTGCCAGCAGTTCCTGGGGATCTGAAAGGACCTCGAATGAAAAACTGTTTTTT. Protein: CASSSWGSERTSNEKLFF. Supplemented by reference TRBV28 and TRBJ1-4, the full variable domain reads DVKVTQSSRYLVKRTGEKVFLECVQDMDHENMFWYRQDPGLGLRLIYFSYDVKMKEKGDIPEGYSVSREKKERFSLILESASTNQTSMYLCASSSWGSERTSNEKLFFGSGTQLSVL.

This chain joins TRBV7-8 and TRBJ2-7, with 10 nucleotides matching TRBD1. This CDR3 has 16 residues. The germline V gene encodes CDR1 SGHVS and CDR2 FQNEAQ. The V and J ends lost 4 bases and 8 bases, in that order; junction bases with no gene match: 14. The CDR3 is CASSSQTRQGAHKQYF. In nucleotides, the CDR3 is TGTGCCAGCAGCTCCCAAACGCGACAGGGGGCCCACAAGCAGTACTTC.

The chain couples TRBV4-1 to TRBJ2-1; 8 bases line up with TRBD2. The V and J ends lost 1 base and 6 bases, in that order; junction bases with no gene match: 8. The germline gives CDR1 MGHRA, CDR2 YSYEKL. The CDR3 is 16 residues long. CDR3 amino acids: CASSQVKRGPSNEQFF. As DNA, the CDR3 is TGCGCCAGCAGCCAAGTTAAGCGGGGGCCTTCCAATGAGCAGTTCTTC.

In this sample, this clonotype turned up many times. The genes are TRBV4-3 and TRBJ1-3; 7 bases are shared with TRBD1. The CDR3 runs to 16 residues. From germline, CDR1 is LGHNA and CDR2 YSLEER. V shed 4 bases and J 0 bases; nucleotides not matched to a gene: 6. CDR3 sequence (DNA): TGCGCCAGCAGCCGAACAGGGGCTTACTCTGGAAACACCATATATTTT. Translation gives CASSRTGAYSGNTIYF.

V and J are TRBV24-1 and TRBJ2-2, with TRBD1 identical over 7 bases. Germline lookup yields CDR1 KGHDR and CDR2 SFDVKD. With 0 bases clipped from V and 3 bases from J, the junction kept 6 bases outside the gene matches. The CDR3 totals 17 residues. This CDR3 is CATSDLDRAEDTGELFF. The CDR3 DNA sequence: TGTGCCACCAGTGATTTGGACAGGGCTGAAGACACCGGGGAGCTGTTTTTT.

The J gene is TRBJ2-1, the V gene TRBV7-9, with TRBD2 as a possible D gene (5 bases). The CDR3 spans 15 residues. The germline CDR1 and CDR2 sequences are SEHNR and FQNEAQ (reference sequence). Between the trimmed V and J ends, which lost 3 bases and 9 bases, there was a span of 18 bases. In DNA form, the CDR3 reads TGTGCCAGCAGCTTTTTAGGAGGATCACGGGGTGAGCAGTTCTTC. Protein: CASSFLGGSRGEQFF.

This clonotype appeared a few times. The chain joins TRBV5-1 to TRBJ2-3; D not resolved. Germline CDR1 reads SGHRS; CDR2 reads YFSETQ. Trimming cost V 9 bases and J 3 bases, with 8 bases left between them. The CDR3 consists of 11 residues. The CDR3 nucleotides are TGCGCCATCCTCGGGACAGATACGCAGTATTTT. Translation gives CAILGTDTQYF.